This is a list of T cell receptor beta chains from one sample in a study of human T cells and chemical hapten exposure. MiXCR was run by TCRdb on the RACE reads, yielding one entry per CDR3 protein. The data contain tens of thousands of distinct CDR3 sequences, over 6.5% of them singletons. The specimen was whole blood. The origin of the receptors is a male donor in good health. Some clones in this sample may be carry-over from other donors' samples. CDR3s include the opening cysteine and the closing phenylalanine or tryptophan. The D gene is left open where the match is weak. Rows may omit the clone size; those that give it use once, few, many or a size class.

clone_size	d_call	v_call	j_call	cdr3_aa	cdr3_nt
many	NA	TRBV20-1	TRBJ1-2	CSARDLRGGVYGYTF	TGCAGTGCTAGAGATCTTCGAGGGGGAGTCTATGGCTACACCTTC
few	NA	TRBV7-9	TRBJ2-7	CASSLVNSYEQYF	TGTGCCAGCAGCTTAGTCAATTCCTACGAGCAGTACTTC
NA	NA	TRBV6-6	TRBJ2-7	CASSYTEEPYEQYF	TGTGCCAGCAGTTACACGGAGGAACCCTACGAGCAGTACTTC
NA	NA	TRBV24-1	TRBJ2-2	CATSENTGFDTGELFF	TGTGCCACCAGTGAAAATACAGGGTTCGACACCGGGGAGCTGTTTTTT
many	NA	TRBV5-1	TRBJ2-7	CASSKTGTKSYEQYF	TGCGCCAGCAGCAAAACCGGGACGAAGAGTTACGAGCAGTACTTC
NA	TRBD1	TRBV2	TRBJ2-6	CASSGPGQAGANVLTF	TGTGCCAGCAGTGGGCCGGGACAGGCTGGGGCCAACGTCCTGACTTTC
NA	TRBD2	TRBV9	TRBJ2-2	CASSAYQRDDLPNTGELFF	TGTGCCAGCAGCGCGTATCAGCGGGACGACCTACCGAACACCGGGGAGCTGTTTTTT
few	TRBD1	TRBV29-1	TRBJ2-1	CSVADRNSYNEQFF	TGCAGCGTGGCGGACAGGAACTCCTACAATGAGCAGTTCTTC
NA	TRBD1	TRBV4-2	TRBJ1-5	CASSQQDRGRQPQHF	TGTGCCAGCAGCCAACAGGACAGGGGCAGGCAGCCCCAGCATTTT
NA	NA	TRBV7-9	TRBJ1-5	CASSSSGVSNQPQHF	TGTGCCAGCAGTTCAAGCGGGGTTAGCAATCAGCCCCAGCATTTT
few	NA	TRBV7-9	TRBJ2-4	CASSPRLLAKNIQYF	TGTGCCAGCAGCCCCCGTTTATTGGCCAAAAACATTCAGTACTTC
few	TRBD1	TRBV10-3	TRBJ2-7	CATLHGGTGEQYF	TGTGCCACCCTTCATGGAGGGACAGGCGAGCAGTACTTC
few	NA	TRBV6-4	TRBJ2-1	CASSDSAASSYNEQFF	TGTGCCAGCAGTGACTCGGCTGCCTCTTCCTACAATGAGCAGTTCTTC
few	TRBD2	TRBV4-3	TRBJ2-1	CASSQDRGLAGRKYDEQFF	TGCGCCAGCAGCCAAGATCGCGGACTAGCGGGGCGTAAATACGATGAGCAGTTCTTC
NA	TRBD2	TRBV7-2	TRBJ2-1	CASSLGLAGGSSYNEQFF	TGTGCCAGCAGCTTGGGACTAGCGGGAGGGAGCTCCTACAATGAGCAGTTCTTC
many	NA	TRBV5-1	TRBJ2-1	CASSLGGTRNEQFF	TGCGCCAGCAGCTTGGGGGGAACCAGGAATGAGCAGTTCTTC
many	TRBD1	TRBV7-9	TRBJ2-3	CASSWDRASTDTQYF	TGTGCCAGCAGCTGGGACAGAGCTAGCACAGATACGCAGTATTTT
NA	TRBD1	TRBV7-6	TRBJ1-2	CASSLLQGTKESGYTF	TGTGCCAGCAGCTTATTACAGGGGACAAAGGAGTCTGGCTACACCTTC
NA	NA	TRBV19	TRBJ2-6	CASSSQAGANVLTF	TGTGCCAGTAGTTCTCAGGCTGGGGCCAACGTCCTGACTTTC
NA	TRBD1	TRBV6-4	TRBJ2-2	CASSVEGADTGELFF	TGTGCCAGCAGTGTTGAGGGGGCGGACACCGGGGAGCTGTTTTTT
many	NA	TRBV6-6	TRBJ2-2	CASSYRRGDTGELFF	TGTGCCAGCAGTTACCGCAGGGGTGACACCGGGGAGCTGTTTTTT
few	NA	TRBV6-5	TRBJ2-6	CASSEDGRDSGANVLTF	TGTGCCAGCAGTGAAGACGGACGGGACTCTGGGGCCAACGTCCTGACTTTC
few	NA	TRBV12-5	TRBJ2-1	CASGSEQFF	TGTGCTAGTGGTTCTGAGCAGTTCTTC
few	TRBD1	TRBV6-5	TRBJ2-5	CASSYPAGGGETQYF	TGTGCCAGCAGTTACCCCGCAGGGGGCGGAGAGACCCAGTACTTC
many	TRBD2	TRBV7-3	TRBJ2-2	CASSLYPAGGLTGELFF	TGTGCCAGCAGCCTATACCCAGCGGGGGGGTTAACCGGGGAGCTGTTTTTT
NA	NA	TRBV5-1	TRBJ1-1	CASSPGQPNTEAFF	TGCGCCAGCAGCCCCGGACAACCAAACACTGAAGCTTTCTTT
NA	NA	TRBV6-2/TRBV6-3	TRBJ2-2	CAATGATTGELFF	TGTGCCGCTACGGGGGCTACCACCGGGGAGCTGTTTTTT
many	NA	TRBV5-6	TRBJ2-1	CASSFWGNEQFF	TGTGCCAGCAGCTTTTGGGGAAATGAGCAGTTCTTC
NA	NA	TRBV3-1	TRBJ2-7	CASSLRRGGSRTYEQYF	TGTGCCAGCAGCTTAAGGCGGGGCGGGTCAAGAACCTACGAGCAGTACTTC
NA	TRBD1	TRBV10-3	TRBJ2-7	CAIRTGTGLYEQYF	TGTGCCATCAGGACCGGGACAGGACTTTACGAGCAGTACTTC
many	NA	TRBV25-1	TRBJ1-2	CASSLFYGYTF	TGTGCCAGCAGTCTGTTTTATGGCTACACCTTC
NA	NA	TRBV12-5	TRBJ2-5	CASGFREETQYF	TGTGCTAGTGGTTTTAGGGAAGAGACCCAGTACTTC
NA	NA	TRBV12-3/TRBV12-4	TRBJ2-1	CASSSRAASSYNEQFF	TGTGCCAGCAGTTCCCGAGCGGCTAGCTCCTACAATGAGCAGTTCTTC
NA	TRBD1	TRBV29-1	TRBJ1-5	CSVMSGGNQPQHF	TGCAGCGTTATGTCAGGGGGGAATCAGCCCCAGCATTTT
NA	NA	TRBV6-2/TRBV6-3	TRBJ1-1	CASSYSRESLNTEAFF	TGTGCCAGCAGTTACTCGAGGGAATCCCTGAACACTGAAGCTTTCTTT
few	NA	TRBV29-1	TRBJ1-4	CSVEDSTNEKLFF	TGCAGCGTCGAGGACAGTACTAATGAAAAACTGTTTTTT
NA	NA	TRBV7-2	TRBJ1-1	CASAQGGSNTEAFF	TGTGCCAGCGCTCAAGGGGGAAGTAACACTGAAGCTTTCTTT
few	NA	TRBV2	TRBJ1-1	CASQTREGVAEAFF	TGTGCCAGCCAGACTCGCGAGGGTGTCGCTGAAGCTTTCTTT
few	NA	TRBV25-1	TRBJ2-2	CASSEYRAGGTGELFF	TGTGCCAGCAGTGAATATAGGGCAGGCGGCACCGGGGAGCTGTTTTTT
few	NA	TRBV19	TRBJ1-1	CASRAIQGSGGTEAFF	TGTGCCAGTAGGGCAATTCAGGGTTCTGGGGGCACTGAAGCTTTCTTT
few	TRBD1	TRBV11-2	TRBJ2-7	CASGTGSFYEQYF	TGTGCCTCCGGGACAGGGAGTTTCTACGAGCAGTACTTC
NA	TRBD1	TRBV7-8	TRBJ1-1	CASSWQGDNTEAFF	TGTGCCAGCAGCTGGCAGGGGGACAACACTGAAGCTTTCTTT
few	NA	TRBV5-1	TRBJ1-2	CASSWGRFYGYTF	TGCGCCAGCAGCTGGGGCAGATTCTATGGCTACACCTTC
many	TRBD2	TRBV10-2	TRBJ2-3	CASSESTSGRSSTDTQYF	TGCGCCAGCAGTGAGTCGACTAGCGGGAGGAGTAGCACAGATACGCAGTATTTT